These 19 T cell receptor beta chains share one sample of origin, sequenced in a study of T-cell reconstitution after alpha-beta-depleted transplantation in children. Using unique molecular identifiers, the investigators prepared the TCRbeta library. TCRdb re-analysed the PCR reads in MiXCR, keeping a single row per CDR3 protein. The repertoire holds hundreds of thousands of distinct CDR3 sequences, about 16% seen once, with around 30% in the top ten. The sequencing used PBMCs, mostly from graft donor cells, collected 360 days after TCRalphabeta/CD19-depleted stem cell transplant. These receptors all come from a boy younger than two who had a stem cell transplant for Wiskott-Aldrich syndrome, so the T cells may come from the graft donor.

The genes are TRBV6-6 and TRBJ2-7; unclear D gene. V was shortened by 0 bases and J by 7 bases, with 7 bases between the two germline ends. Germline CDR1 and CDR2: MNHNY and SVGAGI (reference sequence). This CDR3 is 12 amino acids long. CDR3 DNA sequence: TGTGCCAGCAGTTACTCCACATGGGAGCAGTACTTC. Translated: CASSYSTWEQYF.

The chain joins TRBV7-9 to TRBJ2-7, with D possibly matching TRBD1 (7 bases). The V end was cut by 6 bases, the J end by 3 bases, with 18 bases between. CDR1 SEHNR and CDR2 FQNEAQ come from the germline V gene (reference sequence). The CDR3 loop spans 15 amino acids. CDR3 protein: CASSTAGGTVYEQYF. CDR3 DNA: TGTGCCAGCAGTACGGCCGGAGGGACAGTCTACGAGCAGTACTTC.

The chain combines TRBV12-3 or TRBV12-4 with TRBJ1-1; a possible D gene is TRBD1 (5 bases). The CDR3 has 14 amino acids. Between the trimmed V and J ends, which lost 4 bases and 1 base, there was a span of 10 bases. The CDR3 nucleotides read TGTGCCAGCAGTTGGGTGACAGAGAACACTGAAGCTTTCTTT. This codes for CASSWVTENTEAFF.

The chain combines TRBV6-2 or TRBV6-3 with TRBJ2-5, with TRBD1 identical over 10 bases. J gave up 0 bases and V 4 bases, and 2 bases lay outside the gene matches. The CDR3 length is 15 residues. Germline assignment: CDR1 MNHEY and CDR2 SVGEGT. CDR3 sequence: CASSSTGGYQETQYF. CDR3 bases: TGTGCCAGCAGTTCGACAGGGGGCTACCAAGAGACCCAGTACTTC.

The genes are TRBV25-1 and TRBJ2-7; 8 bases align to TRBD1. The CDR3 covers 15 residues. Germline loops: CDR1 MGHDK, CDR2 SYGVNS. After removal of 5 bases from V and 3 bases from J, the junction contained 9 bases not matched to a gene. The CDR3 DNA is TGTGCCAGCAGTCCTCGGGACAGGTTGGGCTACGAGCAGTACTTC. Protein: CASSPRDRLGYEQYF.

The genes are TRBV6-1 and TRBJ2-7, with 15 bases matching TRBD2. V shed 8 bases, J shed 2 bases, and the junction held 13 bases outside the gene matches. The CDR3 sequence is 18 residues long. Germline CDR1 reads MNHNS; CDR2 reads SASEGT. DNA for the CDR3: TGTGCCAGCTCCCGGAAGGGACTAGCGGGGGGCCCGACCTACGAGCAGTACTTC. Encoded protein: CASSRKGLAGGPTYEQYF.

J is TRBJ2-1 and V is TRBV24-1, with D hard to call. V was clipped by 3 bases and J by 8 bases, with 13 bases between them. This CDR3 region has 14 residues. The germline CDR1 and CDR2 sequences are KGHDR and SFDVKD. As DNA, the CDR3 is TGTGCCACCAGTGATCCTAGGGCAGAGGATGAGCAGTTCTTC. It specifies CATSDPRAEDEQFF.

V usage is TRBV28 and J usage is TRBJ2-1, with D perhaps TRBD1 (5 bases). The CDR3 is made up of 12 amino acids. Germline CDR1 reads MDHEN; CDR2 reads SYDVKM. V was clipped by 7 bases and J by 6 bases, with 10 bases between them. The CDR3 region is CASKKGANEQFF. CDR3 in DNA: TGTGCCAGCAAGAAAGGGGCCAATGAGCAGTTCTTC.

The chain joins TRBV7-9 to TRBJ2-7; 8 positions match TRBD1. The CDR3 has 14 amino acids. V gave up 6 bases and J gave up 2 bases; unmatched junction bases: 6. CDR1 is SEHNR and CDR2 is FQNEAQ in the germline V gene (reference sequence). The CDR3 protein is CASSRQGPPYEQYF. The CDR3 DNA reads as TGTGCCAGCAGTAGACAGGGGCCCCCCTACGAGCAGTACTTC.

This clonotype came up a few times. The CDR3 sequence: CATRQDTGELFF. The DNA for the CDR3 is TGTGCCACACGACAGGACACCGGGGAGCTGTTTTTT. The V and J genes are TRBV10-3 and TRBJ2-2; a weak D match, TRBD1 (6 bases). Trimming stripped 10 bases from V and 3 bases from J, with 9 bases between. CDR1 and CDR2 (germline): ENHRY, SYGVKD. This CDR3 is built from 12 residues.

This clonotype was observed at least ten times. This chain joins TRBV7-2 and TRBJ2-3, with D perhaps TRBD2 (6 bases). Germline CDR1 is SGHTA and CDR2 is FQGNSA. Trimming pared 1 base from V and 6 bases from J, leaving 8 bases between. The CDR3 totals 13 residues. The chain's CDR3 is CASSLGRGDTQYF. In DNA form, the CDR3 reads TGTGCCAGCAGCTTAGGACGGGGGGATACGCAGTATTTT.

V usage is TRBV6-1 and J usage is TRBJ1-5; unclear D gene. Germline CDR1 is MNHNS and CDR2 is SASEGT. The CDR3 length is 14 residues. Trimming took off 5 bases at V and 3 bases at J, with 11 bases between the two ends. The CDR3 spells CASSPGVLNQPQHF. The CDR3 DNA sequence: TGTGCCAGCAGTCCCGGGGTCCTCAATCAGCCCCAGCATTTT.

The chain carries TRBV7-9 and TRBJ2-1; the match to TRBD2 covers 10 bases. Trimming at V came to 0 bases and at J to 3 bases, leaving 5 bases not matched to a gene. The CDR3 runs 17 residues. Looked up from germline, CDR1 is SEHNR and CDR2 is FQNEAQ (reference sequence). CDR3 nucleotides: TGTGCCAGCAGCTTAGCGCGCGGACTAGCGGACTACAATGAGCAGTTCTTC. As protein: CASSLARGLADYNEQFF.

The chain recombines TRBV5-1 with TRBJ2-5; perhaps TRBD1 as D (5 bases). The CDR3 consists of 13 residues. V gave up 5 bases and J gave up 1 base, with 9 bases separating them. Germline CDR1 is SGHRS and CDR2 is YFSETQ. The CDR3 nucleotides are TGCGCCAGCAGTTACAGGTTCCAAGAGACCCAGTACTTC. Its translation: CASSYRFQETQYF.

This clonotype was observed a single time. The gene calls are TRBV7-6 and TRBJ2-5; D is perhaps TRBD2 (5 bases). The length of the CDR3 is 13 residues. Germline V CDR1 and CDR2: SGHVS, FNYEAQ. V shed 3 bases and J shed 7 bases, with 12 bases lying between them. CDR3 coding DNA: TGTGCCAGCAGCTTGGGCCCACTAGGGACCCAGTACTTC. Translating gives CASSLGPLGTQYF.

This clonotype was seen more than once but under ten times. The CDR3 protein is CASSLSPQGRGEQFF. DNA of the CDR3: TGTGCCAGCAGTCTATCCCCCCAGGGGAGGGGTGAGCAGTTCTTC. The gene calls are TRBV6-1 and TRBJ2-1; TRBD2 is a possible D gene (7 bases). Germline CDR1 MNHNS, CDR2 SASEGT. The CDR3 loop spans 15 amino acids. V lost 5 bases and J lost 9, with 20 bases in between.

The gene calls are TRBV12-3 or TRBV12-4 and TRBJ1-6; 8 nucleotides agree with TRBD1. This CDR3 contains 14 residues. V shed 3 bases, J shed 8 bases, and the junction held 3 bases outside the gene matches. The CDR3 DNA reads TGTGCCAGCAGTTTGGACAGGGTGGATTCACCCCTCCACTTT. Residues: CASSLDRVDSPLHF.

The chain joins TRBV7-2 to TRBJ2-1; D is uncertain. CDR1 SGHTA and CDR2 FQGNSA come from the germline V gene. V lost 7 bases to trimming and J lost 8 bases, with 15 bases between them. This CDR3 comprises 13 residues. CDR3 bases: TGTGCCAGCACCCTCAAGCACACCTATGAGCAGTTCTTC. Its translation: CASTLKHTYEQFF.

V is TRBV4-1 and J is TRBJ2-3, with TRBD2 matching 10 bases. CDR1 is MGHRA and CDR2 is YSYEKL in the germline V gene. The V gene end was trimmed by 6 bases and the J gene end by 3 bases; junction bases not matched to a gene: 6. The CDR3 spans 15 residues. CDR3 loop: CASSRTSGATDTQYF. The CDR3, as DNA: TGCGCCAGCAGTCGTACTAGCGGGGCGACAGATACGCAGTATTTT.